These T cell receptor beta chains were read from a single sample in a study of early T cells in non-severe SARS-CoV-2 infection. In TCRdb, the 5' RACE reads were re-called with MiXCR into one record per CDR3 protein. The sample contains approximately 39,000 distinct CDR3 sequences, over 3.5% of which appear only once. Sequenced input: whole blood. The receptors derive from an adult who was a healthcare worker with PCR-confirmed SARS-CoV-2 infection or an uninfected control (not recorded which). Both conserved end residues are part of each CDR3. Each record gives: clone size, V gene, J gene, D gene, CDR3 protein. A D gene is named only where the DNA matches it firmly. Part of the rows lack a size; the others show once, few, many or a class for expanded clones.

size: many
V: TRBV11-2
J: TRBJ2-7
D: TRBD1
CDR3: CASSFKGAREQYF

size: many
V: TRBV3-1
J: TRBJ2-1
D: TRBD2
CDR3: CASSQAGEGEQFF

size: many
V: TRBV7-2
J: TRBJ2-2
D: NA
CDR3: CASSLVEPGGTGELFF

size: many
V: TRBV29-1
J: TRBJ2-1
D: NA
CDR3: CSADNYNEQFF

size: NA
V: TRBV5-1
J: TRBJ2-7
D: NA
CDR3: CASSPVGNLDEQYF

size: many
V: TRBV7-2
J: TRBJ1-4
D: NA
CDR3: CASSSGRVNALFF

size: many
V: TRBV24-1
J: TRBJ2-1
D: TRBD1
CDR3: CATSEGGQGRNNEQFF

size: many
V: TRBV20-1
J: TRBJ2-1
D: TRBD2
CDR3: CSADGLAGGNSLTYNEQFF

size: many
V: TRBV20-1
J: TRBJ2-7
D: NA
CDR3: CSAQGFNEQYF

size: many
V: TRBV12-3/TRBV12-4
J: TRBJ1-2
D: TRBD1
CDR3: CASSQRDREESGYTF

size: many
V: TRBV12-5
J: TRBJ1-2
D: TRBD1
CDR3: CASGYDGQGNGYTF

size: many
V: TRBV7-9
J: TRBJ2-3
D: NA
CDR3: CASSPPVKDTQYF

size: many
V: TRBV5-1
J: TRBJ1-1
D: NA
CDR3: CASRGDAGNTEAFF

size: few
V: TRBV4-1
J: TRBJ1-5
D: TRBD1
CDR3: CASSQVWTGREPQHF

size: many
V: TRBV5-5
J: TRBJ2-3
D: TRBD2
CDR3: CASSLAGLAGIADTQYF

size: many
V: TRBV7-2
J: TRBJ1-1
D: NA
CDR3: CASSPRIWGMNTEAFF

size: many
V: TRBV5-1
J: TRBJ1-2
D: NA
CDR3: CASSIPGTVYGYTF

size: many
V: TRBV5-4
J: TRBJ2-7
D: NA
CDR3: CASSLITGHREQYF

size: many
V: TRBV7-8
J: TRBJ2-7
D: NA
CDR3: CASSLLRYEQYF

size: many
V: TRBV30
J: TRBJ1-1
D: NA
CDR3: CAWSKVRAEAFF

size: many
V: TRBV4-1
J: TRBJ2-2
D: NA
CDR3: CASSLNFQNTGELFF

size: many
V: TRBV4-1
J: TRBJ2-2
D: NA
CDR3: CASSQEGSFNTGELFF

size: few
V: TRBV4-1
J: TRBJ2-2
D: TRBD1
CDR3: CASKMTGADTGELFF

size: many
V: TRBV7-9
J: TRBJ2-1
D: NA
CDR3: CASSLSVTANEQFF

size: many
V: TRBV5-6
J: TRBJ1-5
D: NA
CDR3: CASSLGRNQPQHF

size: many
V: TRBV12-5
J: TRBJ2-5
D: NA
CDR3: CASGNPGLQETQYF

size: many
V: TRBV30
J: TRBJ1-3
D: NA
CDR3: CAWSTPNTIYF

size: many
V: TRBV7-7
J: TRBJ2-2
D: NA
CDR3: CASSPGAGELFF

size: NA
V: TRBV7-9
J: TRBJ2-2
D: NA
CDR3: CASSYDGRAGELFF

size: many
V: TRBV5-3
J: TRBJ1-1
D: NA
CDR3: CARSPTYGRYTEAFF

size: many
V: TRBV3-1
J: TRBJ2-2
D: TRBD1
CDR3: CASSQTGTGYTGELFF